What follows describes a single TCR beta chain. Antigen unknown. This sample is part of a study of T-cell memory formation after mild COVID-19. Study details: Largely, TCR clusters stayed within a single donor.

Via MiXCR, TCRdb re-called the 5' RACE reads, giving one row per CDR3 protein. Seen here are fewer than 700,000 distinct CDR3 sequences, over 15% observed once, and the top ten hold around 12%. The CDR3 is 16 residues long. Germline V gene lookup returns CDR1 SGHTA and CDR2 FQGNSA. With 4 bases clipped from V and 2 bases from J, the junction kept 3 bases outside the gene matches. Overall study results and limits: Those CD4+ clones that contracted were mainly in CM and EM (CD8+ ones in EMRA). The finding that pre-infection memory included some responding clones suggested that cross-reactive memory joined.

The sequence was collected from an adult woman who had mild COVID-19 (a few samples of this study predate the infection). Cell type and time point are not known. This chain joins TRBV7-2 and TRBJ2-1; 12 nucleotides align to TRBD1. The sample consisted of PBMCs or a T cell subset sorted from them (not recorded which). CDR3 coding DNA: TGTGCCAGCAGCTCCGGGACAGGGGGCCCCTACAATGAGCAGTTCTTC. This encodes CASSSGTGGPYNEQFF.